The TCR beta chain under discussion was sequenced for a study of blood T cells in healthy people across ages. CDR1 LGHDT and CDR2 YNNKEL come from the germline V gene (reference sequence). The CDR3 length is 14 residues. A second roughly 6 to 12 cycle PCR used barcoded and J-beta primers. A single record per CDR3 protein comes from TCRdb applying MiXCR to the 5' RACE reads. The repertoire consists of roughly 800,000 distinct CDR3 sequences, with 58% occurring once and the leading ten covering roughly 20%. The chain carries TRBV3-1 and TRBJ2-7, with D tentatively TRBD1 or TRBD2 (6 bases each). The J call may be incorrect, as the DNA end agrees better with TRBJ2-5. The source is a man aged 30 to 45 in good health. The sample taken for sequencing was blood. The CDR3 DNA reads TGTGCCAGCAGCCTTAACAGGGACTCTGAGACCCAGTACTTC. Translated: CASSLNRDSETQYF.